A selection of T cell receptor beta chains follows, all from one sample in a study of T cells in Graves' hyperthyroidism and ophthalmopathy. TCRdb used MiXCR to reprocess the multiplex PCR reads, holding one entry per CDR3 protein. The sample has over 450,000 distinct CDR3 sequences, more than 15% seen once. The specimen was blood. The receptor source for this set is a woman between 18 and 29 years old with Graves' ophthalmopathy. Each CDR3 is given with its conserved first and last residue. Fields, in order: D gene, J gene, clone size, V gene, CDR3 DNA, CDR3 protein. The D gene is left open where the match is weak. Clone size is given for some rows only: seen once, a few or many times, or a class if the clone is expanded.

D gene: NA; J gene: TRBJ2-3; clone size: NA; V gene: TRBV4-1; CDR3 DNA: TGCGCCAGCAGTCAAGAGGCGAACTGGTACACGCAGTATTTT; CDR3 protein: CASSQEANWYTQYF
D gene: TRBD2; J gene: TRBJ2-3; clone size: many; V gene: TRBV28; CDR3 DNA: TGTGCCAGCAGTTTTAGGGCTAGCGGGGTTCGATTACGCACAGATACGCAGTATTTT; CDR3 protein: CASSFRASGVRLRTDTQYF
D gene: TRBD1; J gene: TRBJ2-7; clone size: many; V gene: TRBV28; CDR3 DNA: TGTGCCAGCATCGAGACAGGGGGTCCCTACGAGCAGTACTTC; CDR3 protein: CASIETGGPYEQYF
D gene: NA; J gene: TRBJ2-7; clone size: many; V gene: TRBV18; CDR3 DNA: TGTGCCAGCTCACCAAACCTCTCCTACGAGCAGTACTTC; CDR3 protein: CASSPNLSYEQYF
D gene: NA; J gene: TRBJ2-4; clone size: NA; V gene: TRBV24-1; CDR3 DNA: TGTGCCACCAGTGATTGGGATAACAGGGTGGCCAAAAACATTCAGTACTTC; CDR3 protein: CATSDWDNRVAKNIQYF
D gene: TRBD1; J gene: TRBJ1-5; clone size: few; V gene: TRBV7-2; CDR3 DNA: TGTGCCAGCAGCCAGGGGGATGTTTTCGATCAGCCCCAGCATTTT; CDR3 protein: CASSQGDVFDQPQHF
D gene: NA; J gene: TRBJ2-1; clone size: many; V gene: TRBV2; CDR3 DNA: TGTGCCAGCAGTGAAGCGCTTCAGTGGGGGGATCATGAGCAGTTCTTC; CDR3 protein: CASSEALQWGDHEQFF
D gene: NA; J gene: TRBJ1-4; clone size: NA; V gene: TRBV4-1; CDR3 DNA: TGCGCCAGCAGCCAAGATCGATCAGGGCGCTCTGGGGAAAAACTGTTTTTT; CDR3 protein: CASSQDRSGRSGEKLFF
D gene: TRBD1; J gene: TRBJ1-2; clone size: NA; V gene: TRBV5-5; CDR3 DNA: TGTGCCAGCAGCAGGGCAGGGGGAAATGGCTACACCTTC; CDR3 protein: CASSRAGGNGYTF
D gene: NA; J gene: TRBJ1-2; clone size: NA; V gene: TRBV20-1; CDR3 DNA: TGCAGTGTCCCGGACAGAGCTAACTATGGCTACACCTTC; CDR3 protein: CSVPDRANYGYTF